This T cell receptor beta chain was obtained from a study of blood T cell repertoires in COVID-19. The overall study: PBMCs, B-cell-depleted T cells, or T cells were the source of the cDNA or gDNA that made up the material.

Original methodology: Cell counts per sample came from amplifying reference gene primers. Measured with immunoSEQ multiplex PCR; TCRdb has only the in-frame clones, and not every one. For V, J and clone size, that table is used; D and trimming come from the DNA. This table has roughly 670,000 clones, around 89% appearing once. V gave up 3 bases and J gave up 5 bases, with 11 bases separating them. CDR1 SGHTA and CDR2 FQGNSA come from the germline V gene. This CDR3 contains 13 residues. Sequenced material: peripheral blood. The chain is built from TRBV7-2 and TRBJ2-7; weak D call: TRBD2 (6 bases). The clonotype originates from a woman in her late teens or twenties with acute or convalescent COVID-19. The CDR3 reads CASSLTRTDEQYF. DNA of the CDR3: TGTGCCAGCAGCTTGACTAGAACAGACGAGCAGTACTTC. The whole variable domain, filled in from reference TRBV7-2 and TRBJ2-7, reads GAGVSQSPSNKVTEKGKDVELRCDPISGHTALYWYRQSLGQGLEFLIYFQGNSAPDKSGLPSDRFSAERTGGSVSTLTIQRTQQEDSAVYLCASSLTRTDEQYFGPGTRLTVT.